This entry concerns a single T cell receptor beta chain. CDR3 length: 16 residues. Germline lookup yields CDR1 MNHNY and CDR2 SVGAGI (reference sequence). The V segment lost 4 bases and the J segment 8 bases; nucleotides outside the gene matches: 10. This specimen comes from a study of blood T cell repertoires in COVID-19. About the study: From T cells, B-cell-depleted T cells, or PBMCs came the material, which was cDNA or gDNA.

Sequencing was performed with immunoSEQ multiplex PCR; in TCRdb, only in-frame clones are kept and a portion is missing. The table has over 10,000 clones, 70% to 90% seen once. The sample consisted of peripheral blood. The clonotype originates from a human donor in a cohort sampled during active COVID-19. The chain carries TRBV6-6 and TRBJ2-1; the match to TRBD2 covers 11 bases. For the CDR3, the DNA is TGTGCCAGCAGTTTCCCCACTAGCGGGGGAGTGGATGAGCAGTTCTTC. The encoded protein is CASSFPTSGGVDEQFF.